This T cell receptor (beta chain) stems from a study of blood T cell repertoires in COVID-19 (dated by TCRdb to the early 2020s). Notes on the research overall: Samples from collaborators originated in the United States, Italy and Spain and spanned both the acute and convalescent phases of COVID-19. The prospective study material was composed of cDNA or gDNA derived from T cells, B-cell-depleted T cells, or PBMCs. Sample metadata almost always included a de-identified subject ID, COVID-19 status, age in years and sex. Samples were obtained from the ongoing ImmuneRACE study (first 160 participants) and from about 1,300 subjects provided by 6 global collaborators. A freely available public database, intended as a resource for researchers studying the immune response to SARS-CoV-2, is where the repertoires were released. Deeply sampled blood TCRbeta repertoires from subjects exposed to, actively infected with, or recovered from COVID-19 were included in the dataset. Where available, HLA class I and class II types were obtained from metadata supplied by the sample provider rather than from assay-based typing. Overall study results and their limits: The quantity of clinical and demographic metadata differed by source and by participant and was supplied without curation.

In Seattle, one collaborating source enrolled patients while the infection was active and tracked those patients longitudinally over the course of disease. The collaborating institutions used their own protocols to collect whole blood in K2EDTA tubes. For TCRbeta analysis, collaborators shipped samples in one of three forms: frozen whole blood, isolated PBMCs, or DNA extracted from either of those sample types. A distance of 8 bases separates the germline ends of V and J, which lose 1 base and 8 bases respectively. From the cysteine up to the phenylalanine, the CDR3 has a length of 13 residues. The sequence is cut down to CDR3 DNA, 39 bases in frame from base 1. Reading the germline V gene gives CDR1 MGHRA and CDR2 YSYEKL. TCRbeta CDR3 regions were amplified from genomic DNA using the immunoSEQ Assay, a bias-controlled multiplex PCR. On the authors' methods: Nucleated cell counts per sample were estimated from amplification of reference gene primers within the assay. To quantify the absolute abundance of each unique TCRbeta CDR3 rearrangement, sequence reads were collapsed and filtered. For each sample, productive Simpson clonality was calculated as the square root of Simpson's diversity index over productive rearrangements. TCRdb's version of the immuneACCESS table is confined to in-frame rearrangements and falls short of the full clone set. An unresolved V gene accounts for under half of the shortfall where checked; the remainder is of unknown origin. D and trimming come from the DNA, and the V and J calls and clone size come from that table. In all, the sample holds 68,000 or so clones, and 70% to 90% of those were seen once. The ten largest clones represent more than 3% of the sample.

Turning to this clone: Which antigen it targets is not known. Qualities for individual bases were not recorded, and no much larger clone is one base off.

The chain was built from TRBV4-1 and TRBJ1-4; no confident D gene assignment can be made. The receptor comes from a woman between 45 and 60 years old with COVID-19, enrolled during active disease. The material sequenced was peripheral blood. The DNA sequence reads TGCGCCAGCAGCCAAGTTCGGGGAGAAAAACTGTTTTTT. This yields the protein CASSQVRGEKLFF.